This T cell receptor (beta chain) was identified during a study of T cells in Graves' hyperthyroidism and ophthalmopathy. The study, taken as a whole, reports: Most clonotypes expanded in thyroid above 0.001 were likewise present in blood.

This CDR3 region has 11 residues. Germline CDR1 SGHTA, CDR2 FQGNSA. Trimming took off 8 bases at V and 2 bases at J, with 6 bases between the two ends. TCR beta CDR3 regions were amplified from RNA. HTBI primers were employed in a first-round RT-PCR of the TCR CDR3. TCRdb ran MiXCR on the multiplex PCR reads and lists one entry per CDR3 protein. Seen here are about 840,000 distinct CDR3 sequences, around 38% observed once, and the top ten hold more than 7%. There are many counts of this clonotype. Its antigen is still unknown. This clonotype was sampled from a man between 18 and 29 years old with Graves' hyperthyroidism. The sample comprised blood. The chain joins TRBV7-2 to TRBJ1-2, with D hard to call. The CDR3 DNA reads as TGTGCCAGCGAAAGAAACTATGGCTACACCTTC. Translated, it gives CASERNYGYTF.